This T cell receptor (beta chain) was recorded in a study of Ad26.COV2.S vaccination and SARS-CoV-2 variants. Whole-study results and caveats: Considerable breadth of spike-specific CD8+ and CD4+ T cell responses has reportedly been documented following vaccination.

Sequenced by immunoSEQ multiplex PCR; TCRdb stores in-frame clones only, minus some. This table holds fewer than 150,000 clones, roughly 85% found once. As for this clone: Its antigen is as yet unknown.

The CDR3 contains 17 residues. With V trimmed by 0 bases and J by 0 bases, 6 bases remained unmatched. The V gene's germline CDR1 is LGHDT and CDR2 YNNKEL (reference sequence). The clonotype comes from a human donor who had recovered from COVID-19. The genes are TRBV3-1 (or the pseudogene TRBV3-2) and TRBJ2-7, with 9 bases identical to TRBD2. The sequencing here drew on peripheral blood, taken after recovery from COVID-19. The CDR3 region is CASSQEAIAGASYEQYF. The CDR3 nucleotides are TGTGCCAGCAGCCAAGAGGCGATAGCGGGGGCCTCCTACGAGCAGTACTTC.